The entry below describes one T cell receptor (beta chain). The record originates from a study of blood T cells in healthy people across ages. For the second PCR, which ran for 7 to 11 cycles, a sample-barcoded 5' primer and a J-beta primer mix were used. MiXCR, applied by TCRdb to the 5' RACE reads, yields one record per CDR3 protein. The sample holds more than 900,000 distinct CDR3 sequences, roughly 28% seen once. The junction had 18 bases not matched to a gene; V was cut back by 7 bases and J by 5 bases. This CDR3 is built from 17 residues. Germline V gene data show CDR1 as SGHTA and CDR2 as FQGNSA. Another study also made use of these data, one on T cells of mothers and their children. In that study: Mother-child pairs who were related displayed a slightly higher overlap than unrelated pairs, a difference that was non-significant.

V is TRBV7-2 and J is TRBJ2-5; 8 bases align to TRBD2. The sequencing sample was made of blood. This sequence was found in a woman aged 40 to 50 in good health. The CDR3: CASTPPAGALVGETQYF. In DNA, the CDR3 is TGTGCCAGCACCCCACCAGCGGGGGCCCTTGTAGGGGAGACCCAGTACTTC.